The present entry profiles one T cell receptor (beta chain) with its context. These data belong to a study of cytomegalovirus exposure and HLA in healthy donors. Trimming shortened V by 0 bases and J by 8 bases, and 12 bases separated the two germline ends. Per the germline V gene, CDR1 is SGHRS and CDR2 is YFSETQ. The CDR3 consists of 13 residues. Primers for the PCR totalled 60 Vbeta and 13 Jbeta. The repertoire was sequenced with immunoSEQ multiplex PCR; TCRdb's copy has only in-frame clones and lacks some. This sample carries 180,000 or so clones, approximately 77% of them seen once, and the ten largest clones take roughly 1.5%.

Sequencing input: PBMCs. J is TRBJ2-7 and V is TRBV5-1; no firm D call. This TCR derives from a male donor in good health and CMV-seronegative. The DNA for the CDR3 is TGCGCCAGCAGCTTGGCAGGTCGCTCCAAGCAGTACTTC. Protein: CASSLAGRSKQYF.